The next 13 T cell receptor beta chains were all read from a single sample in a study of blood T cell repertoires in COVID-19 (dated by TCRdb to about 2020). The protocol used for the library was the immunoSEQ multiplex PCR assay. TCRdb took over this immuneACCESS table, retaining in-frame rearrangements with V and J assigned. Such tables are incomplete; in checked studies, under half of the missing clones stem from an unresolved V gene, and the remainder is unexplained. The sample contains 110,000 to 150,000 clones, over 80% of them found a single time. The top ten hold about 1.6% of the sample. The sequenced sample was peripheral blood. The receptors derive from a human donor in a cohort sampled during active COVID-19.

The DNA of the CDR3 is TGTGCCAGCAGCTTAGGACGGACAGGGGCAGAGACCCAGTACTTC. Translated: CASSLGRTGAETQYF. V and J are TRBV11-3 and TRBJ2-5; 9 bases are shared with TRBD1. The junction had 4 bases not matched to a gene; V was cut back by 1 base and J by 4 bases. Looked up from germline, CDR1 is SGHNT and CDR2 is YENEEA. CDR3 size: 15 residues.

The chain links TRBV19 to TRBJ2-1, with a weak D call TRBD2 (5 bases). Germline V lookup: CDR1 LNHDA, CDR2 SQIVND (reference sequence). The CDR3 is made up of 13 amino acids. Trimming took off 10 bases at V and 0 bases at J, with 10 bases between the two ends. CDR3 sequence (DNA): TGTGCCACCAGCGGAGGCTCCTACAATGAGCAGTTCTTC. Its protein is CATSGGSYNEQFF.

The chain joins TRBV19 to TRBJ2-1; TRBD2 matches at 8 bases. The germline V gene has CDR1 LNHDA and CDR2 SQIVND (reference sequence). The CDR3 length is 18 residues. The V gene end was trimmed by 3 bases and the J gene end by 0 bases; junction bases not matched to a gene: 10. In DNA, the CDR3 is TGTGCCAGTAGTATCCGGCCGGGAGGGCCGCCCTCCTACAATGAGCAGTTCTTC. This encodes CASSIRPGGPPSYNEQFF.

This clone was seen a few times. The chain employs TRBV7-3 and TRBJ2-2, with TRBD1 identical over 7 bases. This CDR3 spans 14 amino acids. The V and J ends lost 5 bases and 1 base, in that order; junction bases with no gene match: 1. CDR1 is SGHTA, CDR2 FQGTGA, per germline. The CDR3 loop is CASSRQGNTGELFF. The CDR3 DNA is TGTGCCAGCAGCCGACAGGGGAACACCGGGGAGCTGTTTTTT.

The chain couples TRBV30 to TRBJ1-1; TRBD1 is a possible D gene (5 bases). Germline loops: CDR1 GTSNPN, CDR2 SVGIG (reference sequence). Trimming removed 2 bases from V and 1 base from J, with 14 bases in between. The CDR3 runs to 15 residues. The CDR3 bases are TGTGCCTGGAGTTTAACTACTCAGGGGAACACTGAAGCTTTCTTT. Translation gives CAWSLTTQGNTEAFF.

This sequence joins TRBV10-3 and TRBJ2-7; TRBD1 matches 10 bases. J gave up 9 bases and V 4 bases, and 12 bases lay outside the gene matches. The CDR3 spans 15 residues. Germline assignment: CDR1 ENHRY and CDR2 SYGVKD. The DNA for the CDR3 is TGTGCCATCAGTGGGTCGGGACAGGGGAATAGCGGGCAGTACTTC. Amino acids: CAISGSGQGNSGQYF.

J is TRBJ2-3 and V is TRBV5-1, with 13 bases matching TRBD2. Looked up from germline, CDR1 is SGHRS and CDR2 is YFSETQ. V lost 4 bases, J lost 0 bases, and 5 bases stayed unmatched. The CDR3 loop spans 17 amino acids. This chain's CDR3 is CASSAGLAGLSTDTQYF. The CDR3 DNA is TGCGCCAGCAGCGCGGGACTAGCGGGGCTTAGCACAGATACGCAGTATTTT.

Here the CDR3 reads CASSLPGVGTGELFF. As DNA, the CDR3 is TGTGCCAGCAGCCTTCCGGGAGTGGGCACCGGGGAGCTGTTTTTT. This chain uses TRBV3-1 (or the pseudogene TRBV3-2) with TRBJ2-2; D is perhaps TRBD2 (6 bases). The germline V gene has CDR1 LGHDT and CDR2 YNNKEL (reference sequence). Trimming took off 4 bases at V and 4 bases at J, with 13 bases between the two ends. CDR3 size: 15 residues.

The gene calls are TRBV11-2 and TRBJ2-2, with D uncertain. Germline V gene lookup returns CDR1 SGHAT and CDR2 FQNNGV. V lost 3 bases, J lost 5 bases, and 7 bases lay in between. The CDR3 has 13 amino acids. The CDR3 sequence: CASSLIRTGELFF. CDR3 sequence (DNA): TGTGCCAGCAGCTTGATTCGGACCGGGGAGCTGTTTTTT.

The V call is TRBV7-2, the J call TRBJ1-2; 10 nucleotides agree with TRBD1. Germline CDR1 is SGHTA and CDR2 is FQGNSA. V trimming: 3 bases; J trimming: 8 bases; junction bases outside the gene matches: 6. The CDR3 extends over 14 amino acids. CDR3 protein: CASSLGTGVGGYTF. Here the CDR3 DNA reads TGTGCCAGCAGCTTGGGGACAGGGGTAGGGGGCTACACCTTC.

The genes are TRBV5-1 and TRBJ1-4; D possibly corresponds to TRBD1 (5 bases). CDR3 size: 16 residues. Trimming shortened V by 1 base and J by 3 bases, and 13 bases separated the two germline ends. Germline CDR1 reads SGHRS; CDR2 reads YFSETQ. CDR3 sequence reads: CASSLTPGGPNEKLFF. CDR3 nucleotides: TGCGCCAGCAGCTTGACCCCGGGGGGTCCTAATGAAAAACTGTTTTTT.

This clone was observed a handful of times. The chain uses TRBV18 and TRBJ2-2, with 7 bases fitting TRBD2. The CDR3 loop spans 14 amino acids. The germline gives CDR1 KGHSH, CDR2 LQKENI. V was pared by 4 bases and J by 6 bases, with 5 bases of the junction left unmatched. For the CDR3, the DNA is TGTGCCAGCTCACGTAGTACTAGCGCCGGGGAGCTGTTTTTT. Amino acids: CASSRSTSAGELFF.

CDR3 residues: CASSQTRQPREEQYF. For the CDR3, the DNA is TGTGCCAGCAGTCAAACACGACAGCCTCGGGAGGAGCAGTACTTC. The V and J genes are TRBV2 and TRBJ2-7; TRBD2 is a possible D gene (6 bases). Germline assignment: CDR1 SNHLY and CDR2 FYNNEI. This CDR3 is 15 amino acids long. The ends were cut back, 5 bases at V and 7 bases at J, with 21 bases in the middle.